This TCR beta chain was found in a study of T-cell memory formation after mild COVID-19. Trimming left V 3 bases short and J 2 bases short, with 10 bases between. The length of the CDR3 is 15 residues. Germline CDR1 and CDR2: MNHEY and SMNVEV (reference sequence). 5'RACE primed from the constant segment yielded TCR alpha and TCR beta cDNA libraries bearing sample barcodes and UMIs. A single record per CDR3 protein comes from TCRdb applying MiXCR to the 5' RACE reads. In the table there are a few hundred thousand distinct CDR3 sequences, under 12% of which are singletons. This clonotype was counted only a few times. Antigen unknown. Points from the study as a whole: A balance of CD4 and CD8 characterized clones contracting day 15 to 85, whereas later expanders leaned CD4+.

The chain uses TRBV27 and TRBJ2-2; perhaps TRBD1 as D (7 bases). Specimen: PBMCs or a T cell subset sorted from them (not recorded which). The receptor comes from a man between 18 and 29 years old who had mild COVID-19 (a few samples of this study predate the infection). Cell type and time point are not known. The CDR3 region is CASSFQGGNTGELFF. The CDR3 nucleotides read TGTGCCAGCAGTTTTCAGGGGGGAAACACCGGGGAGCTGTTTTTT.